The present entry profiles one TCR beta chain with its context. The data were obtained in a study of blood T cell repertoires in COVID-19. The germline V and J ends were trimmed by 3 bases and 4 bases, with 15 bases remaining between them. The CDR3 length is 14 residues. The germline gives CDR1 GTSNPN, CDR2 SVGIG (reference sequence). The method was immunoSEQ multiplex PCR; TCRdb's version includes in-frame clones alone and lacks a portion of them. The data show approximately 22,000 clones, approximately 80% seen once. The clonotype comes from a man older than 75 with active or convalescent COVID-19. The specimen was peripheral blood. This sequence joins TRBV30 and TRBJ1-1; TRBD1 is a possible D gene (6 bases). The CDR3 loop reads CAWSAFLGGTEAFF. CDR3 nucleotides: TGTGCCTGGAGCGCGTTCCTAGGGGGCACTGAAGCTTTCTTT.